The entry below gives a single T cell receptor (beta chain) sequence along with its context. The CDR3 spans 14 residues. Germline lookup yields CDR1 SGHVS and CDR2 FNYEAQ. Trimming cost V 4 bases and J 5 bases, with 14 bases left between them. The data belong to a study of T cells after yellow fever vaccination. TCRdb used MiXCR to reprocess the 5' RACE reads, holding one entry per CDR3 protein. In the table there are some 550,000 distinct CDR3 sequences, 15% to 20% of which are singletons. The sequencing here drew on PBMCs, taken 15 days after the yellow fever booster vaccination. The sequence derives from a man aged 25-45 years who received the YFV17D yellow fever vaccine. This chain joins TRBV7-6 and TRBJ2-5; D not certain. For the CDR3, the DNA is TGTGCCAGCAGCTACGCTGTGGTTGCGGAGACCCAGTACTTC. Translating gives CASSYAVVAETQYF.